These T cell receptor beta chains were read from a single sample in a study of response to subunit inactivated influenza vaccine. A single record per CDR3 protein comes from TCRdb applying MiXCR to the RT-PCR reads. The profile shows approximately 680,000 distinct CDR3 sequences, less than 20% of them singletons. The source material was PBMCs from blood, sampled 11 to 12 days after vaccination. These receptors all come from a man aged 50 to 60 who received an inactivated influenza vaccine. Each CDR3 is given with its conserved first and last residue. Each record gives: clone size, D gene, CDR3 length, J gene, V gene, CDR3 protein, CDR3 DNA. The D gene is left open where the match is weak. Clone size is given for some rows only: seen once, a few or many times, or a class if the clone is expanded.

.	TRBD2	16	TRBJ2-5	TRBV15	CATSSGSSGVQETQYF	TGTGCCACCAGCAGTGGGTCTAGCGGGGTACAAGAGACCCAGTACTTC
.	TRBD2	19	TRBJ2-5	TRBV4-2	CASSPSPGTSGGAQETQYF	TGTGCCAGCAGCCCCAGTCCCGGGACTAGCGGGGGGGCCCAAGAGACCCAGTACTTC
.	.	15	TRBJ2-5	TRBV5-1	CASSFGADSQETQYF	TGCGCCAGCAGCTTCGGCGCAGACTCGCAAGAGACCCAGTACTTC
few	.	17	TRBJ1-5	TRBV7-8	CASSPAGGSAGNQPQHF	TGTGCCAGCAGCCCCGCGGGGGGCTCGGCCGGAAATCAGCCCCAGCATTTT
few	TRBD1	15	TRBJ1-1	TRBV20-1	CSARDAGGGNTEAFF	TGCAGTGCTAGAGACGCAGGGGGCGGGAACACTGAAGCTTTCTTT
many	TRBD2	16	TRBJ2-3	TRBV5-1	CASSVTSGSRTDTQYF	TGCGCCAGCAGCGTGACTAGCGGGAGTAGAACAGATACGCAGTATTTT
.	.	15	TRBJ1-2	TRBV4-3	CASSQGTYSGEGYTF	TGCGCCAGCAGCCAAGGGACCTACTCGGGTGAGGGCTACACCTTC
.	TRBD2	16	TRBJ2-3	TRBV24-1	CATSEWTSGVTDTQYF	TGTGCCACCAGTGAGTGGACTAGCGGGGTAACAGATACGCAGTATTTT
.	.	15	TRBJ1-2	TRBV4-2	CASSQDPQVLHGYTF	TGTGCCAGCAGCCAAGATCCTCAGGTGCTGCATGGCTACACCTTC
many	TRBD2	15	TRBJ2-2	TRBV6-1	CALMREVRNTGELFF	TGTGCCCTTATGCGGGAGGTGCGGAACACCGGGGAGCTGTTTTTT
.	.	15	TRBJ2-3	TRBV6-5	CASSYRGRSTDTQYF	TGTGCCAGCAGTTACCGGGGCAGGAGCACAGATACGCAGTATTTT
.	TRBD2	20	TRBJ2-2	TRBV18	CASSPLGLAGLLRNTGELFF	TGTGCCAGCTCACCCCTAGGACTAGCGGGACTTCTTAGGAACACCGGGGAGCTGTTTTTT
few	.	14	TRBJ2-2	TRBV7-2	CASSAGLSTGELFF	TGTGCCAGCAGCGCGGGGTTGAGCACCGGGGAGCTGTTTTTT
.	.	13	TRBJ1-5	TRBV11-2	CASSAITNQPQHF	TGTGCCAGCAGCGCTATAACCAATCAGCCCCAGCATTTT
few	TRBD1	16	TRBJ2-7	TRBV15	CATSGLGPQGSYEQYF	TGTGCCACCAGCGGTCTAGGGCCACAGGGGTCCTACGAGCAGTACTTC
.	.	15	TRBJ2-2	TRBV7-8	CASSLVGVSAGELFF	TGTGCCAGCAGCTTAGTTGGGGTTTCAGCCGGGGAGCTGTTTTTT
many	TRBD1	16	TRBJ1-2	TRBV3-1	CASSQDQYPTGAGYTF	TGTGCCAGCAGCCAAGATCAGTACCCGACAGGGGCTGGCTACACCTTC
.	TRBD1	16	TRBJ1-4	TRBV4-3	CASSQDFRGLDEKLFF	TGCGCCAGCAGCCAAGATTTTAGGGGGCTTGATGAAAAACTGTTTTTT
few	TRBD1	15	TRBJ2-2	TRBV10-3	CAISESGQGSGELFF	TGTGCCATCAGTGAGTCGGGACAGGGCTCCGGGGAGCTGTTTTTT
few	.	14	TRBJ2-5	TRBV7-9	CASSLLAIGETQYF	TGTGCCAGCAGCTTACTAGCGATCGGGGAGACCCAGTACTTC
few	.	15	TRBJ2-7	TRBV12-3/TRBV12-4	CASSLPGGGEYEQYF	TGTGCCAGCAGTCTTCCAGGGGGGGGGGAATACGAGCAGTACTTC
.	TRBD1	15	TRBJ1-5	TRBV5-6	CASSFKQGARQPQHF	TGTGCCAGCAGCTTTAAACAGGGGGCTCGTCAGCCCCAGCATTTT
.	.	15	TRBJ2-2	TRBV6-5	CASSSLGGNTGELFF	TGTGCCAGCAGTTCCCTCGGGGGTAACACCGGGGAGCTGTTTTTT
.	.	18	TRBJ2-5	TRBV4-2	CASSQDLIGVGPQETQYF	TGTGCCAGCAGCCAAGATCTCATAGGGGTCGGGCCCCAAGAGACCCAGTACTTC
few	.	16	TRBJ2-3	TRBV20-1	CSARGGTGTLGEAQYF	TGCAGTGCTAGAGGCGGGACCGGGACCCTAGGGGAAGCGCAGTATTTT
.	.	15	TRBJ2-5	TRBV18	CASSPRQVGVETQYF	TGTGCCAGCTCACCCCGGCAGGTGGGTGTGGAGACCCAGTACTTC
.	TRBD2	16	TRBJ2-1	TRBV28	CASSRSSGGILNEQFF	TGTGCCAGCAGCCGCTCTAGCGGGGGGATACTCAATGAGCAGTTCTTC
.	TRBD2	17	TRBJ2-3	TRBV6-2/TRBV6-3	CASSTALGGRGTDTQYF	TGTGCCAGCAGTACCGCCCTGGGCGGGAGGGGCACAGATACGCAGTATTTT
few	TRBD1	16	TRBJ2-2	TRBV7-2	CASSLLGTGSPGELFF	TGTGCCAGCAGCTTACTTGGGACAGGGTCCCCCGGGGAGCTGTTTTTT
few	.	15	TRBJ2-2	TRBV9	CASSDLRAGPGELFF	TGTGCCAGCAGCGACCTGCGGGCGGGACCCGGGGAGCTGTTTTTT
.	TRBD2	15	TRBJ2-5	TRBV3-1	CASSQDWTSEETQYF	TGTGCCAGCAGCCAAGACTGGACTAGCGAGGAGACCCAGTACTTC
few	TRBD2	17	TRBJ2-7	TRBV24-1	CATSATSFTSGGDEQYF	TGTGCCACCAGTGCCACCAGCTTCACTAGCGGGGGCGACGAGCAGTACTTC
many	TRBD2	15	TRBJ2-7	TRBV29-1	CSVGKAGGTNNEQYF	TGCAGCGTTGGAAAAGCGGGAGGGACGAACAACGAGCAGTACTTC
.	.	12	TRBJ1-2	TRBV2	CASAAWNYGYTF	TGTGCCAGCGCCGCATGGAACTATGGCTACACCTTC
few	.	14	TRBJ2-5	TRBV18	CASSGTGHEETQYF	TGTGCCAGCTCAGGAACAGGGCACGAAGAGACCCAGTACTTC
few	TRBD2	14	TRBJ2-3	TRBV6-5	CASSYSLAGDTQYF	TGTGCCAGCAGTTACTCTCTAGCGGGAGATACGCAGTATTTT
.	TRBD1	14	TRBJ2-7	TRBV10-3	CAISGRQGFYEQYF	TGTGCCATCAGTGGACGACAGGGATTCTACGAGCAGTACTTC
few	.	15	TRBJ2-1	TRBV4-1	CASSQYGTLYNEQFF	TGCGCCAGCAGCCAATACGGGACACTATACAATGAGCAGTTCTTC
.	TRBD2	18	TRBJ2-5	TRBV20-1	CSARALGGSGALQETQYF	TGCAGTGCTAGAGCCCTCGGGGGTAGCGGGGCCCTTCAAGAGACCCAGTACTTC
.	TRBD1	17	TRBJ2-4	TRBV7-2	CASSLALGTGPQNIQYF	TGTGCCAGCAGCTTAGCGTTGGGGACAGGGCCCCAGAACATTCAGTACTTC
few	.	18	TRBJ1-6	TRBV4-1	CASSQGLRRVASDSPLHF	TGCGCCAGCAGCCAAGGTCTCAGGAGGGTAGCTTCTGATTCACCCCTCCACTTT
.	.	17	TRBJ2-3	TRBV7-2	CASSRGGAGVSTDTQYF	TGTGCCAGCAGCAGAGGGGGGGCGGGAGTTAGCACAGATACGCAGTATTTT
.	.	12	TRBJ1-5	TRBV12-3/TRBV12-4	CASSWSNQPQHF	TGTGCCAGCAGTTGGAGCAATCAGCCCCAGCATTTT
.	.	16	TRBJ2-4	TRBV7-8	CASSKRRIAVGDIQYF	TGTGCCAGCAGCAAGAGGAGAATAGCGGTGGGGGACATTCAGTACTTC
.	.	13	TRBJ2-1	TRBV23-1	CASSQGPSNEQFF	TGCGCCAGCAGTCAGGGGCCAAGCAATGAGCAGTTCTTC
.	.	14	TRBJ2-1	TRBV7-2	CASSFIAGYNEQFF	TGTGCCAGCAGCTTTATCGCGGGGTACAATGAGCAGTTCTTC
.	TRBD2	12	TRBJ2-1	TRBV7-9	CASSPRDYLQFF	TGTGCCAGCAGCCCCCGGGACTACTTGCAGTTCTTC
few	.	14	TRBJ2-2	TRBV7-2	CASSIRELTGELFF	TGTGCCAGCAGCATCAGGGAGCTCACCGGGGAGCTGTTTTTT
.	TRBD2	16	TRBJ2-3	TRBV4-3	CASSQGLRENSDTQYF	TGCGCCAGCAGCCAAGGACTGCGGGAGAATTCAGATACGCAGTATTTT
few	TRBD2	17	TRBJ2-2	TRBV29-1	CSVERPGLAGVTGELFF	TGCAGCGTTGAAAGGCCGGGACTAGCGGGAGTCACCGGGGAGCTGTTTTTT
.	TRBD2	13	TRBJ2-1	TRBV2	CASRAQQAGEQFF	TGTGCCAGCAGGGCACAACAAGCGGGAGAGCAGTTCTTC
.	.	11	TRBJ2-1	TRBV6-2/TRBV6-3	CASSSSQSEFF	TGTGCCAGCAGTTCCTCCCAATCTGAGTTCTTC
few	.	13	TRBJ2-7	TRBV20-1	CSAWAGGTYEQYF	TGCAGTGCTTGGGCGGGTGGGACCTACGAGCAGTACTTC
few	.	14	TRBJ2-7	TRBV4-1	CASSQGSGRREQYF	TGCGCCAGCAGCCAGGGGTCGGGCAGAAGAGAGCAGTACTTC
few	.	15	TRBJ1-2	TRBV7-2	CASSLRQAANYGYTF	TGTGCCAGCAGCTTAAGACAGGCCGCCAACTATGGCTACACCTTC
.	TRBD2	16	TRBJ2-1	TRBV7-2	CASSIERGVSYNEQFF	TGTGCCAGCAGCATCGAACGGGGGGTCTCCTACAATGAGCAGTTCTTC
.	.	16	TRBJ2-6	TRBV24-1	CATSDSRRSGANVLTF	TGTGCCACCAGTGACTCACGGCGCTCTGGGGCCAACGTCCTGACTTTC